The clone carrying this T cell receptor beta chain was observed a few times. Its cognate antigen is unknown. PCR involved 60 Vbeta and 13 Jbeta primers. Only in-frame clones appear in the TCRdb table, and some are missing; sequencing was by immunoSEQ multiplex PCR. The profile covers about 110,000 clones, with 82% appearing a single time and 2.7% taken by the ten largest. Germline V lookup: CDR1 SGHAT, CDR2 FQDESV (reference sequence). The CDR3 extends over 15 amino acids. The V segment lost 3 bases and the J segment 6 bases; nucleotides outside the gene matches: 8. This sample is drawn from a study of cytomegalovirus exposure and HLA in healthy donors. General study results and limits: TCR beta chains numbering 164 were designated cytomegalovirus-associated. Sequences of the TCR beta chain were said to predict the HLA-A and HLA-B alleles of most subjects accurately.

The chain joins TRBV11-1 to TRBJ2-7; 10 nucleotides match TRBD2. The receptor was derived from a man between 25 and 39 years old in good health and CMV-seropositive. The sequencing input was PBMCs. This CDR3 is CASSFSSGGAPEQYF. The CDR3 DNA follows: TGTGCCAGCAGCTTTTCTAGCGGGGGAGCACCCGAGCAGTACTTC.